This TCR beta chain was recorded in a study of cytomegalovirus exposure and HLA in healthy donors (dated by TCRdb to 2016 to 2017). General notes on the study: An earlier analysis of several hundred of the donors reported around 280 Gb of sequence data and around 120 million unique TCR beta sequences obtained from roughly 180 million T cells. Roughly 5 DR-DQ haplotypes were treated as single units for association and clustering because of strong linkage in the cohort. Typing coverage varied by locus: roughly 629-640 donors for A, B, C, DRB1 and DQB1; 500 to 550 for DQA1; over 600 for DPA1; more than 450 for DPB1. Class I and class II HLA loci were covered by the typing at four-digit resolution. Rather than using new phenotypic data, the later analysis identified candidate immune exposures from TCR beta sequences and from how often those sequences occurred across donors. A later genetic analysis took genome-wide SNP genotypes for about 55% of the roughly 700 donors and used that subset as a discovery cohort. Every repertoire in the discovery cohort had been generated on one and the same sequencing platform. An early release that covered some 640 HLA-typed donors contained approximately 300 gigabases of sequencing data and some 87 million unique TCR sequences. On average, roughly 240,000 unique TCR beta nucleotide sequences were sequenced per donor among a few hundred genotyped donors of the cohort, with 15% to 20% of those sequences being non-productive. High-throughput TCR immunosequencing, statistical association of individual TCRs with disease status, and machine learning were combined to predict cytomegalovirus infection status. A later analysis re-analyzed previously published TCR beta repertoires from several hundred donors and added high-resolution HLA genotyping to study TCR occurrence patterns. An earlier analysis of approximately 500 of the donors applied high-throughput TCR beta sequencing to assess whether each TCR beta V gene segment acted as functional or pseudogenic. In addition to the first cohort of roughly 670 subjects, a separate validation cohort of 130 or so different subjects was used. The study used immunosequencing to profile the T cell repertoires of several hundred subjects and linked those repertoires to cytomegalovirus serostatus. Of the 350 to 400 genotyped donors, approximately 80% fell in the genetic ancestry cluster associated with self-reported Caucasian donors. The study was designed to test whether signatures of past pathogen exposure could be identified by cataloging public T cell receptors. Donor age, sex, ethnicity and CMV serostatus were compiled together with the repertoire data.

A note on this clone: Its antigen is still unknown. No base-level quality is on record; no much larger clone is a single base apart.

From the cysteine up to the phenylalanine, the CDR3 has a length of 16 residues. The CDR3 DNA has 48 bases and is translated from base 1. Cut back by 1 base and 6 bases, the V and J ends lie 17 bases apart. Via the germline V gene (reference sequence), CDR1 is SEHNR and CDR2 FQNEAQ. The cohort comprised 666 healthy bone marrow donors. Cohort members were all nominally healthy when sampled, although unrecorded immune exposures were likely present. The donor tested CMV seronegative and was one of the 352 seronegative cohort members. Every donor gave a peripheral blood sample, and the peripheral blood mononuclear cells from that sample were used for TCR beta sequencing. The Qiagen DNeasy Blood Extraction Kit was used to extract genomic DNA from the blood cell samples. To prepare the library, the immunoSEQ multiplex PCR assay was applied. A mixture of 60 forward primers for TCR Vbeta segments and 13 reverse primers for TCR Jbeta segments was used in the multiplex PCR. The CDR3 region of rearranged TCR beta genes was amplified from genomic DNA by a multiplex PCR assay. The Illumina HiSeq System was used to sequence the amplified TCR beta libraries as 87-base-pair reads. Concerning the study's data processing: Across the 600 to 700 repertoires, a later analysis counted 80 million or so unique TCR beta chains, around 11 million of which were shared by at least two donors. Raw reads were error-corrected and collapsed into unique sequences with a nearest-neighbor algorithm that merged closely related sequences to remove PCR and sequencing errors. CDR3 sequences were aligned to IMGT reference sequences to assign V, D and J gene segments. Each retained sequence needed at least a six-nucleotide match to both a V gene segment and a J gene segment. A rearrangement was called productive if the CDR3 had no stop codons and remained in frame with V and J, and every other rearrangement was called non-productive. Following IMGT convention, CDR3 was defined as the stretch from the second conserved V-encoded cysteine up to the conserved J-encoded phenylalanine. In an earlier analysis of around 540 of the donors, sequences lacking an unambiguous match to a single V gene segment were excluded. In an earlier analysis of several hundred of the donors, V segments were called functional above 56.7% productive rearrangements and were called segregating when the between-donor standard deviation exceeded 5%. A statistical classification framework was built for diagnosing cytomegalovirus status from the catalog of TCR beta chain sequences. In a later analysis, TCR nucleotide sequences were compared against IMGT/GENE-DB human TR gene sequences so that V and J genes could be assigned. The TCRdist pipeline was used in a later analysis to assign CDR3 sequences and most-parsimonious VDJ recombination scenarios. A later analysis defined each TCR beta chain by its CDR3 amino acid sequence plus V-gene family, and excluded reads lacking a unique V-gene family. In a later analysis, some 600 highly shared, low-generation-probability nucleotide sequences were removed to address suspected cross-contamination and a sequencing artifact. For each public chain, a later analysis derived a clonal expansion index from normalized ranks of inferred template counts within each repertoire. In a later analysis, generation probabilities were computed using a VDJ recombination model fitted to out-of-frame rearrangements, and the results were checked against IGoR. Hypergeometric tests were used in a later analysis to score TCR-TCR, TCR-HLA and TCR-CMV co-occurrence, with a repertoire-size bias correction applied to the TCR pairs. In a later analysis, false discovery rates were estimated by permuting HLA or CMV assignments 20 times. In a later analysis, co-occurring TCRs were grouped using DBSCAN, with TCRdist sequence similarity added in when clustering inside HLA-allele-positive subsets. Repertoires with fewer than 30,000 or more than 120,000 public chains were left out of co-occurrence clustering, as were four to six repertoires with anomalous nucleotide sharing. Drawn from immuneACCESS, this table holds only the in-frame rearrangements with V and J called that TCRdb kept. Clones are partly lost; checked studies trace under half to an unresolved V gene and leave the rest unexplained. V, J and clone size reflect that table, while D and trimming were determined from the DNA. For this sample there are tens of thousands of clones; approximately 75% appear just once. The ten largest account for roughly 7.2% of the sample.

Beyond this particular receptor, the publication reports: HLA typing was unavailable for some donors at each locus, so association tests used only the typed subset. A later analysis reported that several top co-occurrence clusters appeared linked to parvovirus B19, influenza, CMV and Epstein-Barr virus. In a later analysis, HLA-associated TCR beta chains showed more clonal expansion and lower generation probabilities than non-associated chains that were equally common. A further reported finding was that TCR beta sequences accurately predicted the HLA-A and HLA-B alleles for most subjects in the first cohort. Presence/absence analyses assumed roughly uniform sequencing depth across donors, an assumption that may not hold. Linkage disequilibrium might explain the correlated functional status among segregating V segments, but an unknown experimental factor could not be excluded. Only TCR beta chains were sequenced in this cohort, and the absence of alpha or paired-chain data limited detectable features. Most TCR sequences were observed very rarely across donors, whereas some public TCRs were present in many individuals. In a later analysis, about 17,000 TCR beta sequences were associated with specific HLA alleles at a false discovery rate of 0.05. A total of 150 to 200 TCR beta chains were listed by the study as associated with cytomegalovirus. CMV serostatus was the only immune exposure information available for the cohort. A cluster of highly shared sequence variants was judged likely to be a technical artifact of the sequencing pipeline. According to a later genetic analysis, donors in an Asian-associated ancestry cluster had fewer N-insertions in productive TCRs than the approximately 630-donor mean. Seventeen rarely observed V segments, including chromosome 9 orphons, were excluded from the earlier analysis of some 590 of the donors because counts were too low. A later analysis found that TCR association rates varied across HLA loci, with DRB1 alleles showing the most associated TCRs and HLA-C alleles the fewest. In a later genetic analysis, a missense DCLRE1C variant was associated with V-gene and J-gene trimming of TCR beta chains, and the association was replicated in an independent cohort. In an earlier analysis of 587 of the donors, most TCR beta V segments were observed in productive rearrangements about 87% or about 30% of the time, broadly matching IMGT annotations. The authors suggested that the approach could potentially be extended to other disease states and immunological phenotypes. In vitro tests confirmed that a few of the cytomegalovirus-associated TCR beta chains recognize cytomegalovirus antigens. Because the 87-base-pair reads could not distinguish some IMGT-functional V segments, including TRBV6-2 and TRBV6-3, those segments were excluded. The classifier was reported to diagnose cytomegalovirus status with high specificity and sensitivity in both the original cohort and the validation cohort. A later analysis found that most CMV-associated TCR beta chains appeared HLA-restricted, with HLA associations seemingly driven largely by CMV exposure. Strong co-occurrence of HLA alleles, especially DR and DQ, made assigning TCR associations to individual alleles difficult.

The sample consisted of PBMCs. Recombination connected TRBV7-9 to TRBJ2-3; TRBD2 could be the D gene, as 5 bases match. The source is a middle-aged woman in good health and CMV-seronegative. At the DNA level, the sequence is TGTGCCAGCAGCTTAGTTTCCGGTGGCCGCGGGGATACGCAGTATTTT. Translated, it gives CASSLVSGGRGDTQYF.